One and the same sample provided the 14 T cell receptor beta chains below, sequenced in a study of response to subunit inactivated influenza vaccine. From the RT-PCR reads, TCRdb called clonotypes with MiXCR, one entry per CDR3 protein. The table lists 300,000 to 350,000 distinct CDR3 sequences, about 20% of them singletons. This specimen consisted of PBMCs from blood, obtained less than 22 months after vaccination. These receptors all stem from a man between 50 and 75 years old who received an inactivated influenza vaccine.

V gene TRBV5-1 combines with J gene TRBJ1-6; a possible D gene is TRBD1 (6 bases). Germline CDR1 is SGHRS and CDR2 is YFSETQ. Trimming stripped 5 bases from V and 9 bases from J, with 15 bases between. The CDR3 is made up of 14 amino acids. This CDR3 reads CASRTGSLRSPLHF. CDR3 coding DNA: TGCGCCAGCAGGACAGGTTCTTTACGTTCACCCCTCCACTTT.

This rearrangement joins TRBV6-2 or TRBV6-3 to TRBJ2-7, with TRBD2 matching 8 bases. The CDR3 is made up of 12 amino acids. The germline CDR1 and CDR2 sequences are MNHEY and SVGEGT. V was pared by 8 bases and J by 3 bases, with 3 bases of the junction left unmatched. CDR3 in DNA: TGTGCCAGCGGACTAGCATACTACGAGCAGTACTTC. This encodes CASGLAYYEQYF.

This clonotype has ten or more counts. The CDR3: CASSRALRYGAFF. CDR3 sequence (DNA): TGTGCCAGTAGTAGGGCCCTAAGATATGGAGCTTTCTTT. This chain uses TRBV19 with TRBJ1-1; D is unresolved. Looked up from germline, CDR1 is LNHDA and CDR2 is SQIVND (reference sequence). The CDR3 runs to 13 residues. Trimming cost V 4 bases and J 10 bases, with 16 bases left between them.

This clonotype came up a few times. The V gene is TRBV27, the J gene TRBJ2-3; TRBD2 agrees at 11 bases. CDR3 size: 18 residues. The J segment lost 2 bases and the V segment lost 1 base, leaving 8 bases of the junction unmatched. Germline V gene sequence: CDR1 MNHEY, CDR2 SMNVEV (reference sequence). CDR3 DNA: TGTGCCAGCAGTTTATGGGTTATGACTAGCGGGAACACAGATACGCAGTATTTT. As protein: CASSLWVMTSGNTDTQYF.

The V call is TRBV5-1, the J call TRBJ2-7; maybe TRBD2 (5 bases). Germline V lookup: CDR1 SGHRS, CDR2 YFSETQ. The CDR3 sequence is 15 residues long. V lost 2 bases and J 0 bases, leaving 12 bases between the germline ends. The CDR3 is CASSLSPGNSYEQYF. The DNA for the CDR3 is TGCGCCAGCAGCTTATCCCCCGGGAACTCCTACGAGCAGTACTTC.

The chain carries TRBV14 and TRBJ1-6, with a possible D match to TRBD1 (6 bases). The CDR3 runs to 17 residues. V lost 2 bases and J 7 bases, leaving 18 bases between the germline ends. The germline gives CDR1 SGHDN, CDR2 FVKESK. This CDR3 is CASSQTSAGAFNSPLHF. Written as DNA, the CDR3 is TGTGCCAGCAGCCAAACCTCAGCAGGGGCCTTCAATTCACCCCTCCACTTT.

The sample holds a few counts of this clonotype. This chain connects TRBV20-1 to TRBJ1-5, with D unclear. V was clipped by 3 bases and J by 1 base, with 25 bases between them. This CDR3 is 19 amino acids long. Germline V gives CDR1 DFQATT, CDR2 SNEGSKA (reference sequence). CDR3 sequence reads: CSASRSGNLRYDSNQPQHF. Written as DNA, the CDR3 is TGCAGTGCTAGTCGGTCGGGAAACCTCCGATATGACAGCAATCAGCCCCAGCATTTT.

This clonotype was found many times. The J gene is TRBJ2-1, the V gene TRBV12-3 or TRBV12-4; D assignment may be TRBD1 or TRBD2 (5 bases each). The CDR3 length is 19 residues. Deletions cut 2 bases from V and 1 base from J, with 21 bases between. The CDR3 is CASSLSRGPGTRSYNEQFF. DNA for the CDR3: TGTGCCAGCAGTTTATCGCGAGGGCCCGGGACCCGTTCCTACAATGAGCAGTTCTTC.

The V and J genes are TRBV7-2 and TRBJ1-1, with D perhaps TRBD1 (6 bases). In germline, CDR1 is SGHTA, CDR2 FQGNSA. The V end lost 3 bases, the J end lost 5 bases, and 13 bases lay between the germline ends. The CDR3 is made up of 14 amino acids. CDR3 residues: CASSLYKTGTEAFF. Here the CDR3 DNA reads TGTGCCAGCAGCTTGTATAAAACAGGGACTGAAGCTTTCTTT.

This clonotype was recorded a few times. This chain uses TRBV11-3 with TRBJ1-5; unclear D gene. This CDR3 spans 17 amino acids. Germline-derived CDR1 and CDR2 are SGHNT and YENEEA. The V gene lost 0 bases and the J gene lost 0 bases, with 12 bases spanning the gap. The CDR3 nucleotides are TGTGCCAGCAGCTTAGAAACACAATTACATAGCAATCAGCCCCAGCATTTT. The encoded protein is CASSLETQLHSNQPQHF.

The V and J genes are TRBV29-1 and TRBJ1-1; D remains ambiguous. Trimming stripped 3 bases from V and 1 base from J, with 9 bases between. Germline assignment: CDR1 SQVTM and CDR2 ANQGSEA. This CDR3 spans 13 amino acids. CDR3: CSVELAQNTEAFF. The CDR3 nucleotides are TGCAGCGTTGAGCTAGCACAGAACACTGAAGCTTTCTTT.

The table lists this clonotype with a few counts. The chain carries TRBV2 and TRBJ1-6, with TRBD1 matching 7 bases. CDR1 SNHLY and CDR2 FYNNEI come from the germline V gene. Unmatched junction bases numbered 7, after V lost 6 bases and J lost 5 bases. This CDR3 has 15 residues. The CDR3 here is CASRERDSNNSPLHF. In DNA form, the CDR3 reads TGTGCCAGCAGAGAAAGGGACAGCAATAATTCACCCCTCCACTTT.

This clonotype was detected only once. This sequence joins TRBV6-5 and TRBJ1-4; D unclear. The CDR3 is made up of 14 amino acids. The V gene's germline CDR1 is MNHEY and CDR2 SVGAGI. Between the trimmed V and J ends, which lost 2 bases and 1 base, there was a span of 5 bases. As DNA, the CDR3 is TGTGCCAGCAGTTACGCAGGAACTAATGAAAAACTGTTTTTT. This codes for CASSYAGTNEKLFF.

This clonotype was seen a handful of times. The chain is built from TRBV18 and TRBJ2-1, with a possible D match to TRBD1 (6 bases). There are 16 residues in the CDR3. Trimming shortened V by 0 bases and J by 2 bases, and 11 bases separated the two germline ends. Looked up from germline, CDR1 is KGHSH and CDR2 is LQKENI. Here the CDR3 DNA reads TGTGCCAGCTCACCACCCAGGGGATTAACCTACAATGAGCAGTTCTTC. It encodes CASSPPRGLTYNEQFF.